The source of this T cell receptor beta chain is a study of CXCR3-negative and CXCR3-positive naive CD8 T cells. Study-wide background: The total count of TRB reads reached 130 million to 150 million, and each library contributed about 1.5 +/- 0.3 million. Study results and limitations: Comparably high diversity was seen in both naive subsets, and much lower diversity in memory CD8+ cells. CXCR3-positive naive cells had more hydrophobic TRB CDR3s than CXCR3-negative naive cells.

About this clonotype: The antigen remains undetermined.

The TRB libraries of cDNA were built by UMI-labeled 5' RACE. TCRdb reprocessed the 5' RACE reads and reports one entry per CDR3 protein, with no DNA. The sample table sets out 150,000 or so distinct CDR3 sequences. CDR1 and CDR2 (germline): SGHAT, FQNNGV. This CDR3 has 16 amino acids. This receptor was taken from a human donor in good health. Some clones in this sample may be carry-over from other donors' samples. The sequenced sample was naive CXCR3+ CD8+ T cells from blood. Regarding subset: CD45RO-CCR7+CD27+CD95- naive CD8+ T cells expressing CXCR3 (TNR3+). The chain has TRBV11-2 and TRBJ2-3; TCRdb gives TRBD1 as the D gene, but with no DNA this cannot be confirmed. The CDR3 reads CASSHYPHSRADTQYF.